This T cell receptor (beta chain) is from a study of Graves' ophthalmopathy and Graves' hyperthyroidism (dated by TCRdb to the late 2010s). Study-wide context: Peripheral blood was collected before any treatment was given, at the time of initial diagnosis. In total, around 140 blood samples were TCR-sequenced: roughly 45 ophthalmopathy, under 85 hyperthyroidism and roughly 17 hyperthyroidism-to-ophthalmopathy patients. An independent validation cohort was composed of around 19 hyperthyroidism patients and about 16 patients who later progressed from hyperthyroidism to ophthalmopathy. After sampling, hyperthyroidism patients received methimazole starting at 30 mg daily, and ophthalmopathy patients received high-dose intravenous methylprednisolone. T-cell repertoires of thyroid tissue and blood were compared in about six hyperthyroidism patients. A discovery set of 90 to 100 patients (around 45 ophthalmopathy, 60 or so stable hyperthyroidism) was enrolled to explore V-J signatures distinguishing ophthalmopathy from hyperthyroidism. TCR beta repertoire signatures were used to distinguish Graves' ophthalmopathy from Graves' hyperthyroidism and to predict progression to ophthalmopathy. For training and testing, the roughly 97 patients in the discovery cohort were randomly divided in a 7:3 ratio.

Overall study outcomes, separate from this receptor: Sample size was not statistically predetermined, and group allocation was not concealed from the investigators. In validation, the model predicted ophthalmopathy progression with more than 55% sensitivity and less than 80% specificity; approximately 12 predicted patients were CT-confirmed with GO in a median of 6.5 months. Ophthalmopathy was separated from stable hyperthyroidism by the 13-signature model with just under 90% sensitivity and roughly 83% specificity in cross-validation and with 80%/75% in the test set. Most expanded thyroid clonotypes with a frequency above 0.001 also appeared in blood, which suggests that blood repertoires may reflect the immune response in the thyroid.

For CDR1 and CDR2, the germline V gene (reference sequence) lists GTSNPN and SVGIG. The CDR3, cysteine through phenylalanine, is 15 amino acids long. Of all the DNA, just the CDR3 is kept, 45 bases in frame from base 1. Between the V and J ends, shortened by 3 bases and 5 bases respectively, the junction contains 14 bases. For repertoire sequencing, the TCR beta CDR3 regions were amplified from RNA transcripts. A first-round RT-PCR used HTBI primers with the Qiagen OneStep RT-PCR kit, followed by a second-round multiplex PCR, size selection and purification. Sequencing of the libraries was carried out on an Illumina HiSeq2000 in paired-end mode with 100 bp reads. The paper's processing steps were these. SOAPnuke was used for read processing, and reads with adapters, uncalled bases, a mean Phred below 15, or no exact constant-primer or identifier match were discarded. COPE v1.2.5 was used to merge the high-quality paired reads. Each unique nucleotide sequence was treated as a clonotype, and MiTCR v1.1 was used to align the clonotypes to the IMGT TRB V, D and J references. Only V-J combinations with frequency above 0.0001 were analysed, covering about 99% of repertoires. For each V-J combination, a TCR clonal expansion and chaos score was defined as F50 clonal expansion divided by the chaos observed in the TCRdist matrix. Welch's t-statistics and random forest were used to reduce the features to some 13 V-J combinations, which were then used as input to a naive Bayes classifier. The similarity between thyroid and blood repertoires was quantified using the Morisita-Horn index. TCRdb cleaned the public reads at Q25 with fastp, built clones with MiXCR and kept in-frame beta chains. CDR3 protein sequences are deduplicated, and each keeps its most common genes and DNA. What appears here as the V and J calls and clone size reflects TCRdb's work, not the paper's. The sample data list some 200,000 distinct CDR3 sequences, and 25% to 35% of these were observed just once. The ten largest clones add up to 8.5% to 9.5% of the sample.

There are many counts of this clonotype. The antigen it binds to is not known. No base quality information exists; no much larger clone differs at one position. Ophthalmopathy patients had moderately to severely active disease, Clinical Activity Score of at least 3, NOSPECS grade of at least 4, and disease duration under 3 months. Patients with other autoimmune diseases, uncontrolled infections, pregnancy or lactation were excluded from the study. Diagnosis was based on clinical symptoms, serum thyroxine, TRAb, thyroid ultrasound and orbital computed tomography. PBMCs were isolated from approximately 10 ml of fresh peripheral blood by Ficoll-Paque density gradient centrifugation. Trizol reagent was used to extract the total RNA, and its quality was then checked on an Agilent 2100 Bioanalyzer.

The sequence joins TRBV30 to TRBJ1-6; TRBD1 is a possible D gene, resting on 5 matching bases. Sequenced sample: peripheral blood. This receptor was identified in a man aged 45-60 years with Graves' ophthalmopathy. Donor details come from another sample of the same person, matched by shared clones. The base sequence is TGTGCCTGGAGCTTACCCGGGACTAATAATTCACCCCTCCACTTT. Its protein is CAWSLPGTNNSPLHF.